The rows below give T cell receptor beta chains drawn from one sample of a study of blood T cells in healthy people across ages. TCRdb re-derived calls from the 5' RACE reads in MiXCR, one entry per CDR3 protein. The data show 890,000 or so distinct CDR3 sequences, about 62% seen once. Input material: blood. The receptors stem from a man aged 30-40 years in good health. The CDR3 runs from the conserved cysteine through the conserved F or W. D genes are given only for firm matches. Rows may omit the clone size; those that give it use once, few, many or a size class.

length	D	J	V	size	CDR3	DNA
15	TRBD2	TRBJ2-3	TRBV29-1	.	CSVVPSGGAGDTQYF	TGCAGCGTTGTTCCTAGCGGGGGGGCAGGAGATACGCAGTATTTT
15	TRBD2	TRBJ2-1	TRBV9	few	CASSRVGGRGDEQFF	TGTGCCAGCAGCCGAGTTGGGGGACGGGGGGATGAGCAGTTCTTC
14	TRBD1	TRBJ1-2	TRBV7-2	.	CASSFDRGAGGYTF	TGTGCCAGCAGCTTCGACAGGGGGGCTGGTGGCTACACCTTC
13	.	TRBJ2-5	TRBV12-3/TRBV12-4	few	CASSTGITETQYF	TGTGCCAGCAGCACAGGGATAACGGAGACCCAGTACTTC
12	.	TRBJ1-1	TRBV4-2	many	CASSPGGTEAFF	TGTGCCAGCAGCCCCGGGGGGACTGAAGCTTTCTTT
14	.	TRBJ2-5	TRBV12-3/TRBV12-4	.	CASSWVQALDEQYF	TGTGCCAGCAGTTGGGTACAGGCTCTGGATGAGCAGTACTTC
16	TRBD1	TRBJ1-6	TRBV20-1	once	CSARVEAGGYNSPLHF	TGCAGTGCTAGAGTGGAGGCAGGGGGATATAATTCACCCCTCCACTTT
15	.	TRBJ1-2	TRBV7-2	.	CASSSPTQANYGYTF	TGTGCCAGCAGCTCCCCGACCCAAGCTAACTATGGCTACACCTTC
13	.	TRBJ2-7	TRBV13	.	CASSSTRMDEQYF	TGTGCCAGCAGCTCAACGCGGATGGATGAGCAGTACTTC
14	.	TRBJ2-1	TRBV6-6	.	CASSYSHDQDEQFF	TGTGCCAGCAGTTACTCCCACGACCAAGATGAGCAGTTCTTC
13	.	TRBJ2-7	TRBV3-1	few	CASSQDGTYEQYF	TGTGCCAGCAGCCAAGATGGGACCTACGAGCAGTACTTC
17	TRBD2	TRBJ2-1	TRBV4-3	.	CASSQSHMGRGNNEQFF	TGCGCCAGCAGCCAATCTCACATGGGGCGGGGGAACAATGAGCAGTTCTTC
12	TRBD2	TRBJ2-1	TRBV29-1	.	CSTGGVPNEQFF	TGCAGCACCGGGGGGGTGCCCAATGAGCAGTTCTTC
15	.	TRBJ2-3	TRBV12-1	.	CASSHMAGFTDTQYF	TGTGCCAGCAGCCATATGGCGGGATTCACAGATACGCAGTATTTT
11	.	TRBJ2-4	TRBV11-3	.	CASSLGGIQYF	TGTGCCAGCAGCTTAGGGGGCATTCAGTACTTC
15	TRBD2	TRBJ2-1	TRBV7-2	.	CASSLVVGEGNEQFF	TGTGCCAGCAGCTTAGTGGTCGGGGAGGGGAATGAGCAGTTCTTC
15	.	TRBJ2-2	TRBV25-1	.	CASSEEAANTGELFF	TGTGCCAGCAGTGAAGAAGCGGCGAACACCGGGGAGCTGTTTTTT
14	.	TRBJ2-1	TRBV20-1	.	CSARDPPGANEQFF	TGCAGTGCTAGAGATCCGCCGGGGGCAAATGAGCAGTTCTTC
12	.	TRBJ2-5	TRBV3-1	.	CASSQILNEQYF	TGTGCCAGCAGCCAGATACTCAATGAGCAGTACTTC
12	.	TRBJ2-7	TRBV10-3	.	CAIETGVYEQYF	TGTGCCATCGAGACGGGGGTTTACGAGCAGTACTTC
18	TRBD2	TRBJ2-5	TRBV5-1	few	CASSLHTSGGDTQETQYF	TGCGCCAGCAGCTTGCATACTAGCGGGGGTGATACACAAGAGACCCAGTACTTC
14	TRBD1	TRBJ1-1	TRBV2	once	CASSIQGADTEAFF	TGTGCCAGCAGTATACAGGGGGCTGACACTGAAGCTTTCTTT
14	TRBD2	TRBJ2-3	TRBV20-1	.	CSTRTSGPTDTQYF	TGCAGTACCCGGACTAGCGGCCCCACAGATACGCAGTATTTT
15	TRBD1	TRBJ2-1	TRBV6-2/TRBV6-3	.	CASVPPGQGYNEQFF	TGTGCCAGCGTACCCCCGGGACAGGGGTACAATGAGCAGTTCTTC
15	TRBD1	TRBJ1-2	TRBV7-2	.	CASSLESGQIYGYTF	TGTGCCAGCAGCTTAGAATCGGGACAGATCTATGGCTACACCTTC
14	.	TRBJ2-3	TRBV6-2/TRBV6-3	.	CASSLPRGADTQYF	TGTGCCAGCAGTCTCCCCAGGGGCGCAGATACGCAGTATTTT
17	.	TRBJ1-5	TRBV7-9	.	CASSSSNRGEGDQPQHF	TGTGCCAGCAGCTCCTCTAATCGCGGGGAGGGGGATCAGCCCCAGCATTTT
13	TRBD1	TRBJ2-5	TRBV6-6	.	CATLERGRETQYF	TGTGCCACCCTGGAAAGGGGGCGAGAGACCCAGTACTTC
15	TRBD2	TRBJ2-3	TRBV20-1	few	CSAPNPTSGTDTQYF	TGCAGTGCTCCCAACCCGACTAGCGGCACAGATACGCAGTATTTT
16	TRBD1	TRBJ2-2	TRBV6-5	.	CASSWQGALDTGELFF	TGTGCCAGCAGTTGGCAGGGGGCGCTGGACACCGGGGAGCTGTTTTTT
15	.	TRBJ2-7	TRBV28	.	CASSLFQAAAYEQYF	TGTGCCAGCAGTTTATTTCAGGCAGCTGCCTACGAGCAGTACTTC
12	.	TRBJ2-5	TRBV20-1	.	CSANRVRETQYF	TGCAGTGCCAACAGGGTGAGGGAGACCCAGTACTTC
10	TRBD1	TRBJ1-2	TRBV20-1	.	CSAQGDGYTF	TGCAGTGCTCAGGGGGATGGCTACACCTTC
14	.	TRBJ1-5	TRBV6-2/TRBV6-3	.	CASSYEQLLQPQHF	TGTGCCAGCAGTTACGAACAGTTATTACAGCCCCAGCATTTT
14	TRBD1	TRBJ2-1	TRBV6-5	.	CASRGTGTTNEQFF	TGTGCCAGCAGAGGGACAGGGACCACCAATGAGCAGTTCTTC
15	TRBD2	TRBJ2-7	TRBV5-1	many	CASSVQSGAPYEQYF	TGCGCCAGCAGTGTCCAAAGCGGGGCTCCCTACGAGCAGTACTTC
15	.	TRBJ2-1	TRBV9	many	CASSVAGETYNEQFF	TGTGCCAGCAGCGTAGCGGGGGAAACCTACAATGAGCAGTTCTTC
15	TRBD2	TRBJ2-1	TRBV9	.	CASSPSSGAYNEQFF	TGTGCCAGCAGCCCCAGTAGCGGGGCCTACAATGAGCAGTTCTTC
12	.	TRBJ2-7	TRBV7-2	few	CASRADHYEQYF	TGTGCCAGCAGGGCGGACCACTACGAGCAGTACTTC
14	TRBD2	TRBJ2-5	TRBV9	.	CASSTRGVQETQYF	TGCGCCAGCAGCACGCGGGGGGTCCAAGAGACCCAGTACTTC
15	TRBD1	TRBJ2-1	TRBV7-9	.	CASSSGTGDHNEQFF	TGTGCCAGCAGCTCCGGGACAGGGGATCACAATGAGCAGTTCTTC
14	TRBD1	TRBJ1-1	TRBV12-3/TRBV12-4	once	CASSKMTGTTEAFF	TGTGCCAGCAGCAAAATGACAGGGACCACTGAAGCTTTCTTT
14	TRBD2	TRBJ2-3	TRBV29-1	.	CSGTSGGFQDTQYF	TGCAGCGGGACTAGCGGGGGGTTCCAAGATACGCAGTATTTT
12	.	TRBJ2-5	TRBV4-3	.	CASSQDRKTQYF	TGCGCCAGCAGCCAAGATCGAAAGACCCAGTACTTC
16	TRBD1	TRBJ1-2	TRBV7-9	few	CASSPPDRGYNYGYTF	TGTGCCAGCAGTCCGCCCGACAGGGGATATAACTATGGCTACACCTTC
16	.	TRBJ2-1	TRBV6-1	.	CASSVALGGLGSEQFF	TGTGCCAGCAGTGTGGCGTTAGGGGGACTCGGTAGTGAGCAGTTCTTC
18	.	TRBJ2-7	TRBV6-2/TRBV6-3	few	CASSYSVGAWVDSYEQYF	TGTGCCAGCAGTTACTCGGTAGGTGCGTGGGTGGATTCCTACGAGCAGTACTTC
15	TRBD1	TRBJ2-7	TRBV9	.	CASSSQDRGRYEQYF	TGTGCCAGCAGCTCTCAGGACAGGGGCCGCTACGAGCAGTACTTC
15	TRBD1	TRBJ1-2	TRBV7-9	.	CASSLGDRAHYGYTF	TGTGCCAGCAGCTTAGGAGACAGGGCTCACTATGGCTACACCTTC
15	TRBD2	TRBJ2-3	TRBV20-1	.	CSARLAGGRTDTQYF	TGCAGTGCTAGGCTAGCGGGGGGGCGGACAGATACGCAGTATTTT
13	.	TRBJ1-6	TRBV20-1	.	CSARGASDSPLHF	TGCAGTGCTAGGGGGGCATCCGATTCACCCCTCCACTTT
13	TRBD1	TRBJ1-5	TRBV6-1	.	CASLFRGNQPQHF	TGTGCCAGCCTTTTCAGGGGGAATCAGCCCCAGCATTTT
13	.	TRBJ2-1	TRBV10-3	few	CAIGGGSYNEQFF	TGTGCCATCGGGGGAGGCTCCTACAATGAGCAGTTCTTC
13	.	TRBJ2-7	TRBV29-1	.	CSAGWRQGREQYF	TGCAGCGCCGGATGGAGGCAGGGGCGCGAGCAGTACTTC
16	.	TRBJ1-4	TRBV4-3	.	CASSPAGGAAGEKLFF	TGCGCCAGCAGCCCAGCCGGAGGGGCCGCGGGTGAAAAACTGTTTTTT
17	TRBD2	TRBJ2-7	TRBV4-3	.	CASSQDRDSGGFYEQYF	TGCGCCAGCAGCCAAGATCGGGATAGCGGGGGTTTCTACGAGCAGTACTTC
11	.	TRBJ2-7	TRBV20-1	.	CSAGKVYEQYF	TGCAGTGCGGGGAAGGTCTACGAGCAGTACTTC
17	TRBD1	TRBJ2-7	TRBV20-1	.	CSARVARRDRGAYEQYF	TGCAGTGCTAGAGTAGCCCGCCGGGACAGGGGCGCCTACGAGCAGTACTTC
12	.	TRBJ2-1	TRBV15	.	CATSGRVDEQFF	TGTGCCACCAGCGGAAGGGTGGATGAGCAGTTCTTC